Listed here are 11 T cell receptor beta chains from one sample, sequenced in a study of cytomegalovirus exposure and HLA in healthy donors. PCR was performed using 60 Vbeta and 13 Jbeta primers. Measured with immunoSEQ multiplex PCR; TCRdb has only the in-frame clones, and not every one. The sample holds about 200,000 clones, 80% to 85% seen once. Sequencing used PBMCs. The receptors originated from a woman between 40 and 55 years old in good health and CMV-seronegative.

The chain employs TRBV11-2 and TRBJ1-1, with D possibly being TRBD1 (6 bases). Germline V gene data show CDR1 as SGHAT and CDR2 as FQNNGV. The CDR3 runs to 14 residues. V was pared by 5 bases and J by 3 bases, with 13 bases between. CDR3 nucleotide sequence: TGTGCCAGCAGCCCGTCAGGGGCGCACACTGAAGCTTTCTTT. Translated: CASSPSGAHTEAFF. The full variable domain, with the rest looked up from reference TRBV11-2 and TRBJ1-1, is EAGVAQSPRYKIIEKRQSVAFWCNPISGHATLYWYQQILGQGPKLLIQFQNNGVVDDSQLPKDRFSAERLKGVDSTLKIQPAKLEDSAVYLCASSPSGAHTEAFFGQGTRLTVV.

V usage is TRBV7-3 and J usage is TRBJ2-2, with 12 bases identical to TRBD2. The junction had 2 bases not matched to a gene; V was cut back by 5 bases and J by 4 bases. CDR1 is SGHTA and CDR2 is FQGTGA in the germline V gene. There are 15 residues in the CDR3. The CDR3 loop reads CASSKTSGSTGELFF. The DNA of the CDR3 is TGTGCCAGCAGCAAGACTAGCGGGAGCACCGGGGAGCTGTTTTTT.

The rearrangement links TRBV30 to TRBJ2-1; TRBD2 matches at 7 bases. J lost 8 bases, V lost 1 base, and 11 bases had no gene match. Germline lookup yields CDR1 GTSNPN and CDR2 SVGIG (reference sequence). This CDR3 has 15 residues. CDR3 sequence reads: CAWSGNSGFIDEQFF. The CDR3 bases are TGTGCCTGGAGTGGAAATAGCGGGTTCATCGATGAGCAGTTCTTC.

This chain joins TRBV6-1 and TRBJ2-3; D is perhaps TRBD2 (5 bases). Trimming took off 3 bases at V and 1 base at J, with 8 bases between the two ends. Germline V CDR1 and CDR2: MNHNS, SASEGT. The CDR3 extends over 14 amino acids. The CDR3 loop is CASSDISGTDTQYF. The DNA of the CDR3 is TGTGCCAGCAGTGACATTAGCGGCACAGATACGCAGTATTTT.

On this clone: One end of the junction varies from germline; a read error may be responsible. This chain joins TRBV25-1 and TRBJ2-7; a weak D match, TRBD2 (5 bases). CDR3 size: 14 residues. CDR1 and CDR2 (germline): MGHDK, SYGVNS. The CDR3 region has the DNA TGTGCCAGCAGTGACGCGGGCAGCCTCTACGGGCAGTACTTC. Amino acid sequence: CASSDAGSLYGQYF.

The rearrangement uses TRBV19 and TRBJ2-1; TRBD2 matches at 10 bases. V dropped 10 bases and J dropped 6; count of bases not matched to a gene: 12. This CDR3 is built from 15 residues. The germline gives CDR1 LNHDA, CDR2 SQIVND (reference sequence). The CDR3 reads CATRRWSGRANEQFF. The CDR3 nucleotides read TGTGCCACCAGACGGTGGAGCGGGAGGGCCAATGAGCAGTTCTTC. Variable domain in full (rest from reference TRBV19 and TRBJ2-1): DGGITQSPKYLFRKEGQNVTLSCEQNLNHDAMYWYRQDPGQGLRLIYYSQIVNDFQKGDIAEGYSVSREKKESFPLTVTSAQKNPTAFYLCATRRWSGRANEQFFGPGTRLTVL.

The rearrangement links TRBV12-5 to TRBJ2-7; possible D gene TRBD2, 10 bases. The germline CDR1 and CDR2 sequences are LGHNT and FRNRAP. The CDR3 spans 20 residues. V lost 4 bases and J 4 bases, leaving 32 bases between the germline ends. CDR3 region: CASGSDWGQGSAGGRYEQYF. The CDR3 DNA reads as TGTGCTAGTGGTTCTGACTGGGGACAGGGCTCAGCGGGAGGGCGGTACGAGCAGTACTTC. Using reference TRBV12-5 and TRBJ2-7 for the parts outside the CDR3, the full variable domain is DARVTQTPRHKVTEMGQEVTMRCQPILGHNTVFWYRQTMMQGLELLAYFRNRAPLDDSGMPKDRFSAEMPDATLATLKIQPSEPRDSAVYFCASGSDWGQGSAGGRYEQYFGPGTRLTVT.

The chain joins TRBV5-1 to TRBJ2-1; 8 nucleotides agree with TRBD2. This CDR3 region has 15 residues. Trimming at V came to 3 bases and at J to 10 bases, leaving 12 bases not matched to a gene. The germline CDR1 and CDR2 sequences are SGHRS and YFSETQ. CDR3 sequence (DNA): TGCGCCAGCAGCTATAGCGGGGCCGAGCAGCTGGAGCAGTTCTTC. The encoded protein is CASSYSGAEQLEQFF. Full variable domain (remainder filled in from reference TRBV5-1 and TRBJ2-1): KAGVTQTPRYLIKTRGQQVTLSCSPISGHRSVSWYQQTPGQGLQFLFEYFSETQRNKGNFPGRFSGRQFSNSRSEMNVSTLELGDSALYLCASSYSGAEQLEQFFGPGTRLTVL.

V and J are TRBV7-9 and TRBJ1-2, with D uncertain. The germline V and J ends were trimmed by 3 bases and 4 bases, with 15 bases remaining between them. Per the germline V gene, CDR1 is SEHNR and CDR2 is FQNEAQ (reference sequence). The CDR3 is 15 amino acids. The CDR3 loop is CASSLGPQAPYGYTF. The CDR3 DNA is TGTGCCAGCAGCTTGGGCCCCCAGGCCCCCTATGGCTACACCTTC. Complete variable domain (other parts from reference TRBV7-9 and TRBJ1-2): DTGVSQNPRHKITKRGQNVTFRCDPISEHNRLYWYRQTLGQGPEFLTYFQNEAQLEKSRLLSDRFSAERPKGSFSTLEIQRTEQGDSAMYLCASSLGPQAPYGYTFGSGTRLTVV.

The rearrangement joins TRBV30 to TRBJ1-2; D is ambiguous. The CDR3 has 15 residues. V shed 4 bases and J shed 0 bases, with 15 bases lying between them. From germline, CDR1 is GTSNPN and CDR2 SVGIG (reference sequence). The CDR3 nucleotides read TGTGCCTGGAATCGGGGTTCTGGGACTAACTATGGCTACACCTTC. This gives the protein CAWNRGSGTNYGYTF.

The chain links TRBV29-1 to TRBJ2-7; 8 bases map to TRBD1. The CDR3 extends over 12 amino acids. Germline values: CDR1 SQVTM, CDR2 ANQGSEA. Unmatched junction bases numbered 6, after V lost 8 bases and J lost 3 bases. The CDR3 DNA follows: TGCAGCTTTGGACAGGGAGGCTACGAGCAGTACTTC. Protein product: CSFGQGGYEQYF.